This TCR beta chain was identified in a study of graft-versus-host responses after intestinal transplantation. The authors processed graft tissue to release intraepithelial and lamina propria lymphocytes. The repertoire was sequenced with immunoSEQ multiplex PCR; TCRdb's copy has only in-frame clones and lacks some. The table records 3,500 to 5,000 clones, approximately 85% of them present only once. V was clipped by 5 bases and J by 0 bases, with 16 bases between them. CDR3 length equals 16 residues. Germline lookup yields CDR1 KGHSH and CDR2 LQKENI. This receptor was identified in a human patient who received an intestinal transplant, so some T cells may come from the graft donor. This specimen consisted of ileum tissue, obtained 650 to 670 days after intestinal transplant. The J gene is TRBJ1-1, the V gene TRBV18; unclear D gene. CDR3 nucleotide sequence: TGTGCCAGCTCAACCTATGAGGAACCCCTGAACACTGAAGCTTTCTTT. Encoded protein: CASSTYEEPLNTEAFF. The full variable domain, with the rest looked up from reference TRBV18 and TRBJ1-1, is NAGVMQNPRHLVRRRGQEARLRCSPMKGHSHVYWYRQLPEEGLKFMVYLQKENIIDESGMPKERFSAEFPKEGPSILRIQQVVRGDSAAYFCASSTYEEPLNTEAFFGQGTRLTVV.